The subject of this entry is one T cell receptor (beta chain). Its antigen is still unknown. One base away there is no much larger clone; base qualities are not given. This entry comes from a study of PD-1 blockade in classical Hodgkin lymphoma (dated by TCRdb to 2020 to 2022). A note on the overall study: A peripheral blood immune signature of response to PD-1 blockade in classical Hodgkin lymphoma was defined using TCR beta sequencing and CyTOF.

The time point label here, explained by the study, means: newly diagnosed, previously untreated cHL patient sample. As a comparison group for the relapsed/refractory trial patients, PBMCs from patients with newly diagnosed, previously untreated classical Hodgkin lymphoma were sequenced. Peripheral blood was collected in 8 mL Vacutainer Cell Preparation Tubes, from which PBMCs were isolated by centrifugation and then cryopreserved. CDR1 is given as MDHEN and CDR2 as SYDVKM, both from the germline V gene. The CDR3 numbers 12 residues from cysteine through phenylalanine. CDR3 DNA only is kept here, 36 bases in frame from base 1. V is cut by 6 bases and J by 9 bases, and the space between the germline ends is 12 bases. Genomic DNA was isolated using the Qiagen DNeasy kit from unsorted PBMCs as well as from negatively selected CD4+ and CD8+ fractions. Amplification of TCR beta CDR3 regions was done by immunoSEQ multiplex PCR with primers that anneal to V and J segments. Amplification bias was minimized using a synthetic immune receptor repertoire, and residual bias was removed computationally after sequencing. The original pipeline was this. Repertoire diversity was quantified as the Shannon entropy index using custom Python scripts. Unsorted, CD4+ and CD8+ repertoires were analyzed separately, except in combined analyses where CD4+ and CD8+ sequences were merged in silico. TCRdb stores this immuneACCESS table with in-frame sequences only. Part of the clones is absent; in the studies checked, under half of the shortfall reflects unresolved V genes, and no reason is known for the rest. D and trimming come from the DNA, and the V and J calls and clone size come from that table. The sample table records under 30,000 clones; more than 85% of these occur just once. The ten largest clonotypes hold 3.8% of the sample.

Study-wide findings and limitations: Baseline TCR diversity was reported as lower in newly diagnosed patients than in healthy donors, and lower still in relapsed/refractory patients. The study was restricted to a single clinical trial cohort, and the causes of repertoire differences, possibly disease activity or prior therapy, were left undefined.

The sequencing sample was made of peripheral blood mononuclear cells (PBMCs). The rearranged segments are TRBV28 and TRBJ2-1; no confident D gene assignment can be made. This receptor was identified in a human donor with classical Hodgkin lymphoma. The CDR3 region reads CASSPLVGEQFF. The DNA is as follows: TGTGCCAGCAGCCCCCTGGTAGGTGAGCAGTTCTTC.